Below, 12 T cell receptor beta chains from the same sample are listed, as sequenced in a study of PD-1 blockade in classical Hodgkin lymphoma. The protocol was immunoSEQ multiplex PCR, while the TCRdb copy is restricted to in-frame clones and leaves out a portion. The table shows tens of thousands of clones, with roughly 73% occurring only once. Autologous stem cell transplantation was followed by relapse in every patient, and brentuximab vedotin exposure varied. Sample: peripheral blood mononuclear cells (PBMCs), taken before the second cycle of nivolumab. These receptors all stem from a human donor with classical Hodgkin lymphoma.

This sequence joins TRBV2 and TRBJ1-5; D not certain. CDR3 length: 12 residues. Germline CDR1 is SNHLY and CDR2 is FYNNEI. Trimming shortened V by 4 bases and J by 5 bases, and 6 bases separated the two germline ends. The CDR3 protein is CASSGVDQPQHF. The CDR3 DNA is TGTGCCAGCAGTGGGGTGGATCAGCCCCAGCATTTT.

The chain is built from TRBV29-1 and TRBJ2-7; TRBD1 matches 11 bases. This CDR3 is built from 15 residues. Looked up from germline, CDR1 is SQVTM and CDR2 is ANQGSEA. V gave up 1 base and J gave up 3 bases; unmatched junction bases: 5. The DNA for the CDR3 is TGCAGCGTTGAAGGCCGGGACAGGGGGGGCTACGAGCAGTACTTC. This encodes CSVEGRDRGGYEQYF.

The chain joins TRBV7-2 to TRBJ1-4; the D is unclear. CDR1 and CDR2 from the germline V gene are SGHTA and FQGNSA. There are 15 residues in the CDR3. Trimming removed 1 base at V and 0 bases at J, with 6 bases between. Here the CDR3 reads CASSLVKATNEKLFF. CDR3 coding DNA: TGTGCCAGCAGCTTAGTTAAGGCAACTAATGAAAAACTGTTTTTT.

V usage is TRBV5-1 and J usage is TRBJ2-5, with D unresolved. CDR1 and CDR2 (germline): SGHRS, YFSETQ. The CDR3 runs 14 residues. The V end lost 2 bases, the J end lost 2 bases, and 10 bases lay between the germline ends. The chain's CDR3 is CASSFKAVQETQYF. CDR3 sequence (DNA): TGCGCCAGCAGCTTCAAGGCGGTACAAGAGACCCAGTACTTC.

This clone is categorized as medium-sized. This chain connects TRBV9 to TRBJ2-7; D assignment may be TRBD1 or TRBD2 (5 bases each). CDR1 and CDR2 (germline): SGDLS, YYNGEE. V shed 0 bases and J shed 0 bases, with 10 bases lying between them. This CDR3 is 15 amino acids long. CDR3 nucleotides: TGTGCCAGCAGCGTAGCGGGACCTAACTCCTACGAGCAGTACTTC. Translation gives CASSVAGPNSYEQYF.

V gene TRBV5-1 combines with J gene TRBJ2-2; D may be TRBD2 (6 bases). CDR1 is SGHRS and CDR2 is YFSETQ in the germline V gene. V lost 3 bases to trimming and J lost 4 bases, with 10 bases between them. The CDR3 consists of 14 residues. The CDR3 here is CASSSGLSTGELFF. The CDR3 DNA reads TGCGCCAGCAGCTCCGGACTAAGCACCGGGGAGCTGTTTTTT.

This rearrangement joins TRBV6-5 to TRBJ2-7, with D perhaps TRBD1 (5 bases). The CDR3 contains 13 residues. V was trimmed by 6 bases and J by 3 bases, leaving 12 bases between them. CDR1 MNHEY and CDR2 SVGAGI come from the germline V gene. CDR3 nucleotides: TGTGCCAGCAGGAATCGACAGATCTACGAGCAGTACTTC. Residues: CASRNRQIYEQYF.

The gene calls are TRBV27 and TRBJ1-2, with D perhaps TRBD1 (6 bases). Trimming left V 4 bases short and J 6 bases short, with 18 bases between. Germline values: CDR1 MNHEY, CDR2 SMNVEV (reference sequence). The CDR3 extends over 15 amino acids. CDR3 DNA: TGTGCCAGCAGTTACAGGGTAACGGGACGAGATGGCTACACCTTC. Amino acids: CASSYRVTGRDGYTF.

Only one count was recorded for this clone. The chain is built from TRBV7-2 and TRBJ2-2; 7 bases agree with TRBD2. Germline CDR1 reads SGHTA; CDR2 reads FQGNSA. The ends lost 0 bases at V and 4 bases at J; junction bases unmatched: 5. This CDR3 comprises 16 residues. For the CDR3, the DNA is TGTGCCAGCAGCTTAGCCGGTGCGGGAGCCACCGGGGAGCTGTTTTTT. Translation: CASSLAGAGATGELFF.

J is TRBJ2-6 and V is TRBV9, with a possible D match to TRBD1 (6 bases). The CDR3 consists of 18 residues. The V end was cut by 1 base, the J end by 0 bases, with 14 bases between. Per germline, CDR1 SGDLS and CDR2 YYNGEE. CDR3 amino acids: CASSVRAGDDSGANVLTF. In nucleotides, the CDR3 is TGTGCCAGCAGCGTAAGGGCAGGGGACGACTCTGGGGCCAACGTCCTGACTTTC.

V is TRBV6-5 and J is TRBJ1-2; the match to TRBD1 covers 7 bases. With 5 bases clipped from V and 7 bases from J, the junction kept 7 bases outside the gene matches. The CDR3 runs to 13 residues. Germline values: CDR1 MNHEY, CDR2 SVGAGI. CDR3 region: CASSPTGISGYTF. CDR3 nucleotide sequence: TGTGCCAGCAGTCCGACAGGGATCTCTGGCTACACCTTC.

The chain couples TRBV9 to TRBJ1-5; 8 nucleotides line up with TRBD1. Trimming cost V 4 bases and J 4 bases; bases outside gene matches: 7. The CDR3 length is 15 residues. Germline CDR1 reads SGDLS; CDR2 reads YYNGEE. The CDR3 spells CASSLGQGGNQPQHF. In DNA form, the CDR3 reads TGTGCCAGCAGCCTCGGACAGGGAGGTAATCAGCCCCAGCATTTT.